This TCR beta chain was found in a study of T cells in Graves' hyperthyroidism and ophthalmopathy. RNA transcripts provided the source from which TCR beta CDR3 regions were amplified. The HTBI set primed first-round TCR CDR3 RT-PCR. One entry per CDR3 protein results from TCRdb running MiXCR on the multiplex PCR reads. Of around 200,000 distinct CDR3 sequences in the sample, approximately 20% are singletons; the top ten hold about 45%. Trimming stripped 2 bases from V and 8 bases from J, with 14 bases between. The germline V gene has CDR1 SEHNR and CDR2 FQNEAQ (reference sequence). The CDR3 has 14 residues. Hyperthyroidism was newly diagnosed in patients aged 18 to 65 (duration under 2 months).

Sequencing input: blood. This TCR derives from a man aged 40-49 years with Graves' hyperthyroidism. This rearrangement joins TRBV7-9 to TRBJ2-3; D is unresolved. CDR3 sequence (DNA): TGTGCCAGCAGCTTACCATTTAGGGCTGCTACGCAGTATTTT. The encoded protein is CASSLPFRAATQYF. Filled out from reference TRBV7-9 and TRBJ2-3, the complete variable domain reads DTGVSQNPRHKITKRGQNVTFRCDPISEHNRLYWYRQTLGQGPEFLTYFQNEAQLEKSRLLSDRFSAERPKGSFSTLEIQRTEQGDSAMYLCASSLPFRAATQYFGPGTRLTVL.